The 11 T cell receptor beta chains below all came from one sample that was sequenced in a study of blood T cells in healthy people across ages. Using a J-beta primer mix together with a sample-barcoded 5' primer, a second PCR was run for about 7 to 12 cycles. TCRdb re-called the 5' RACE reads with MiXCR, one entry per CDR3 protein. The sample carries about 800,000 distinct CDR3 sequences, approximately 25% recorded once. These data also featured in a second study, about T cells of mothers and their children.

Sequences were obtained from blood. The source of these receptors is a boy aged 5-17 years in good health.

V and J are TRBV6-6 and TRBJ2-7; 8 bases fit TRBD1. Losses at the gene ends were 6 bases for V and 7 bases for J; bases not matched to a gene: 8. The CDR3 spans 13 residues. In germline, CDR1 is MNHNY, CDR2 SVGAGI (reference sequence). The CDR3 region is CASSPFRGREQYF. CDR3 nucleotide sequence: TGTGCCAGCAGCCCTTTCAGGGGGCGGGAGCAGTACTTC.

This clonotype was detected a few times. The rearrangement uses TRBV20-1 and TRBJ2-7; either TRBD1 or TRBD2 may fit D (5 bases each). The ends were cut back, 3 bases at V and 4 bases at J, with 22 bases in the middle. The CDR3 is made up of 16 amino acids. The germline V gene encodes CDR1 DFQATT and CDR2 SNEGSKA (reference sequence). The CDR3 coding sequence is TGCAGTGCTAGTCGACAGTCAGGCGGTCCGGGATACGAGCAGTACTTC. Translating gives CSASRQSGGPGYEQYF.

J is TRBJ2-7 and V is TRBV10-3, with a weak D call TRBD2 (5 bases). Between the trimmed V and J ends, which lost 2 bases and 2 bases, there was a span of 13 bases. Germline-derived CDR1 and CDR2 are ENHRY and SYGVKD. The CDR3 has 15 amino acids. CDR3: CAISELAPGTYEQYF. The CDR3 DNA reads TGTGCCATCAGTGAGCTAGCCCCCGGGACCTACGAGCAGTACTTC.

About this clonotype: One end of the junction varies from germline; a read error may be responsible. V usage is TRBV6-2 or TRBV6-3 and J usage is TRBJ2-3, with a tentative D call TRBD2 (6 bases). Germline CDR1 reads MNHEY; CDR2 reads SVGEGT. The CDR3 has 13 amino acids. Here the CDR3 DNA reads TGTGCCAGCAGTCAGTCAACGTTGGGAGGCGTCTGTTTT. Translating it yields CASSQSTLGGVCF.

The gene calls are TRBV20-1 and TRBJ2-3, with 7 bases aligning to TRBD1. The CDR3 runs 19 residues. The junction had 20 bases not matched to a gene; V was cut back by 2 bases and J by 3 bases. CDR1 is DFQATT and CDR2 is SNEGSKA in the germline V gene (reference sequence). This chain's CDR3 is CSARWDQTGSVFGTDTQYF. In nucleotides, the CDR3 is TGCAGTGCTAGATGGGACCAGACAGGGTCGGTTTTTGGGACAGATACGCAGTATTTT.

J is TRBJ2-6 and V is TRBV3-1; D gene ambiguous. CDR1 is LGHDT, CDR2 YNNKEL, per germline (reference sequence). Trimming took 4 bases from V and 0 from J, leaving 10 bases between them. The CDR3 covers 16 residues. The CDR3 sequence: CASSRYSPSGANVLTF. In nucleotides, the CDR3 is TGTGCCAGCAGCCGCTATTCGCCCTCTGGGGCCAACGTCCTGACTTTC.

This clonotype was observed a handful of times. The chain uses TRBV7-2 and TRBJ1-1; maybe TRBD1 (5 bases). V was trimmed by 7 bases and J by 10 bases, leaving 16 bases between them. Germline loops: CDR1 SGHTA, CDR2 FQGNSA. The CDR3 runs to 12 residues. CDR3 region: CASKTAQGRAFF. CDR3 bases: TGTGCCAGCAAAACGGCGCAGGGTCGAGCTTTCTTT.

In this sample, this clonotype turned up a few times. The chain uses TRBV7-3 and TRBJ2-5; the D is unclear. The end of the DNA aligns better with TRBJ2-7, so the J call may be wrong. CDR1 SGHTA and CDR2 FQGTGA come from the germline V gene. The CDR3 sequence is 13 residues long. CDR3 nucleotide sequence: TGTGCCAGCAGCTTAATGGCTGACGCCGAGCAGTACTTC. Residues: CASSLMADAEQYF.

This sequence joins TRBV5-1 and TRBJ2-1; D possibly uses TRBD1 or TRBD2 (6 bases each). CDR1 is SGHRS and CDR2 is YFSETQ in the germline V gene. This CDR3 has 17 amino acids. Trimming pared 3 bases from V and 1 base from J, leaving 17 bases between. The CDR3: CASSYLVGGRSYNEQFF. DNA of the CDR3: TGCGCCAGCAGCTACCTAGTGGGGGGCCGGTCCTACAATGAGCAGTTCTTC.

The chain recombines TRBV30 with TRBJ2-5; D tentatively reads TRBD1 or TRBD2 (6 bases each). Near its end, the DNA agrees better with TRBJ2-1, so the J call may be wrong. Germline V gene data show CDR1 as GTSNPN and CDR2 as SVGIG (reference sequence). The length of the CDR3 is 14 residues. The CDR3 DNA reads TGTGCCTGGGGTTCGGGGGCACCCTACAATGAGCAGTTCTTC. Protein: CAWGSGAPYNEQFF.

V gene TRBV28 combines with J gene TRBJ1-3; D is uncertain. V shed 6 bases and J shed 3 bases, with 15 bases lying between them. CDR1 and CDR2 from the germline V gene are MDHEN and SYDVKM. The CDR3 totals 15 residues. The CDR3 protein is CASSTDGVGGNTIYF. The CDR3 nucleotides read TGTGCCAGCAGCACAGACGGGGTGGGTGGAAACACCATATATTTT.